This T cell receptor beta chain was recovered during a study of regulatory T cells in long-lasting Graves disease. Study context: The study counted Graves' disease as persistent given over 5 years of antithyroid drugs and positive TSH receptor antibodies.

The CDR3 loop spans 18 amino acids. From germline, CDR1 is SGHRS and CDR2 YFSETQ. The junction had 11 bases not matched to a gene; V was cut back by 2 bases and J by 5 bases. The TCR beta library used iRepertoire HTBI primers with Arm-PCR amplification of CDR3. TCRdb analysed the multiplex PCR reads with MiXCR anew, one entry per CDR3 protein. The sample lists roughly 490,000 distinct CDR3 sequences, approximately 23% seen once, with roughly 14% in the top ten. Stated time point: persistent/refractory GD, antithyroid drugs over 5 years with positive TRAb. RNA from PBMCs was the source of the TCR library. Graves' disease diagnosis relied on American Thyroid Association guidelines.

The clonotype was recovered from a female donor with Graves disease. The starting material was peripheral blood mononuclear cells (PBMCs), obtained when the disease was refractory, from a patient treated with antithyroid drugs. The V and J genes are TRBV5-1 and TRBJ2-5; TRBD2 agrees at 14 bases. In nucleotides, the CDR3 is TGCGCCAGCAGCTTAGGACTAGCGGGGGGTTCTGCTTGGGAGACCCAGTACTTC. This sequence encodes CASSLGLAGGSAWETQYF.